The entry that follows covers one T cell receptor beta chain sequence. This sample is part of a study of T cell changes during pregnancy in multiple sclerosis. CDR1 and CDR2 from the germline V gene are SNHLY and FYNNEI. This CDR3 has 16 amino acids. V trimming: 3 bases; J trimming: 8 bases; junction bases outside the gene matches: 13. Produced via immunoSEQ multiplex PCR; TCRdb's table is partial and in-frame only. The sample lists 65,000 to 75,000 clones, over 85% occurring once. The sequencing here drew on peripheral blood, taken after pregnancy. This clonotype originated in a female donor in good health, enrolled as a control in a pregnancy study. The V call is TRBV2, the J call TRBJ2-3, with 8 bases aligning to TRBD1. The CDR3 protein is CASSDMGRIDRGTQYF. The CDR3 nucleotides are TGTGCCAGCAGTGATATGGGTAGGATAGACAGGGGTACGCAGTATTTT.